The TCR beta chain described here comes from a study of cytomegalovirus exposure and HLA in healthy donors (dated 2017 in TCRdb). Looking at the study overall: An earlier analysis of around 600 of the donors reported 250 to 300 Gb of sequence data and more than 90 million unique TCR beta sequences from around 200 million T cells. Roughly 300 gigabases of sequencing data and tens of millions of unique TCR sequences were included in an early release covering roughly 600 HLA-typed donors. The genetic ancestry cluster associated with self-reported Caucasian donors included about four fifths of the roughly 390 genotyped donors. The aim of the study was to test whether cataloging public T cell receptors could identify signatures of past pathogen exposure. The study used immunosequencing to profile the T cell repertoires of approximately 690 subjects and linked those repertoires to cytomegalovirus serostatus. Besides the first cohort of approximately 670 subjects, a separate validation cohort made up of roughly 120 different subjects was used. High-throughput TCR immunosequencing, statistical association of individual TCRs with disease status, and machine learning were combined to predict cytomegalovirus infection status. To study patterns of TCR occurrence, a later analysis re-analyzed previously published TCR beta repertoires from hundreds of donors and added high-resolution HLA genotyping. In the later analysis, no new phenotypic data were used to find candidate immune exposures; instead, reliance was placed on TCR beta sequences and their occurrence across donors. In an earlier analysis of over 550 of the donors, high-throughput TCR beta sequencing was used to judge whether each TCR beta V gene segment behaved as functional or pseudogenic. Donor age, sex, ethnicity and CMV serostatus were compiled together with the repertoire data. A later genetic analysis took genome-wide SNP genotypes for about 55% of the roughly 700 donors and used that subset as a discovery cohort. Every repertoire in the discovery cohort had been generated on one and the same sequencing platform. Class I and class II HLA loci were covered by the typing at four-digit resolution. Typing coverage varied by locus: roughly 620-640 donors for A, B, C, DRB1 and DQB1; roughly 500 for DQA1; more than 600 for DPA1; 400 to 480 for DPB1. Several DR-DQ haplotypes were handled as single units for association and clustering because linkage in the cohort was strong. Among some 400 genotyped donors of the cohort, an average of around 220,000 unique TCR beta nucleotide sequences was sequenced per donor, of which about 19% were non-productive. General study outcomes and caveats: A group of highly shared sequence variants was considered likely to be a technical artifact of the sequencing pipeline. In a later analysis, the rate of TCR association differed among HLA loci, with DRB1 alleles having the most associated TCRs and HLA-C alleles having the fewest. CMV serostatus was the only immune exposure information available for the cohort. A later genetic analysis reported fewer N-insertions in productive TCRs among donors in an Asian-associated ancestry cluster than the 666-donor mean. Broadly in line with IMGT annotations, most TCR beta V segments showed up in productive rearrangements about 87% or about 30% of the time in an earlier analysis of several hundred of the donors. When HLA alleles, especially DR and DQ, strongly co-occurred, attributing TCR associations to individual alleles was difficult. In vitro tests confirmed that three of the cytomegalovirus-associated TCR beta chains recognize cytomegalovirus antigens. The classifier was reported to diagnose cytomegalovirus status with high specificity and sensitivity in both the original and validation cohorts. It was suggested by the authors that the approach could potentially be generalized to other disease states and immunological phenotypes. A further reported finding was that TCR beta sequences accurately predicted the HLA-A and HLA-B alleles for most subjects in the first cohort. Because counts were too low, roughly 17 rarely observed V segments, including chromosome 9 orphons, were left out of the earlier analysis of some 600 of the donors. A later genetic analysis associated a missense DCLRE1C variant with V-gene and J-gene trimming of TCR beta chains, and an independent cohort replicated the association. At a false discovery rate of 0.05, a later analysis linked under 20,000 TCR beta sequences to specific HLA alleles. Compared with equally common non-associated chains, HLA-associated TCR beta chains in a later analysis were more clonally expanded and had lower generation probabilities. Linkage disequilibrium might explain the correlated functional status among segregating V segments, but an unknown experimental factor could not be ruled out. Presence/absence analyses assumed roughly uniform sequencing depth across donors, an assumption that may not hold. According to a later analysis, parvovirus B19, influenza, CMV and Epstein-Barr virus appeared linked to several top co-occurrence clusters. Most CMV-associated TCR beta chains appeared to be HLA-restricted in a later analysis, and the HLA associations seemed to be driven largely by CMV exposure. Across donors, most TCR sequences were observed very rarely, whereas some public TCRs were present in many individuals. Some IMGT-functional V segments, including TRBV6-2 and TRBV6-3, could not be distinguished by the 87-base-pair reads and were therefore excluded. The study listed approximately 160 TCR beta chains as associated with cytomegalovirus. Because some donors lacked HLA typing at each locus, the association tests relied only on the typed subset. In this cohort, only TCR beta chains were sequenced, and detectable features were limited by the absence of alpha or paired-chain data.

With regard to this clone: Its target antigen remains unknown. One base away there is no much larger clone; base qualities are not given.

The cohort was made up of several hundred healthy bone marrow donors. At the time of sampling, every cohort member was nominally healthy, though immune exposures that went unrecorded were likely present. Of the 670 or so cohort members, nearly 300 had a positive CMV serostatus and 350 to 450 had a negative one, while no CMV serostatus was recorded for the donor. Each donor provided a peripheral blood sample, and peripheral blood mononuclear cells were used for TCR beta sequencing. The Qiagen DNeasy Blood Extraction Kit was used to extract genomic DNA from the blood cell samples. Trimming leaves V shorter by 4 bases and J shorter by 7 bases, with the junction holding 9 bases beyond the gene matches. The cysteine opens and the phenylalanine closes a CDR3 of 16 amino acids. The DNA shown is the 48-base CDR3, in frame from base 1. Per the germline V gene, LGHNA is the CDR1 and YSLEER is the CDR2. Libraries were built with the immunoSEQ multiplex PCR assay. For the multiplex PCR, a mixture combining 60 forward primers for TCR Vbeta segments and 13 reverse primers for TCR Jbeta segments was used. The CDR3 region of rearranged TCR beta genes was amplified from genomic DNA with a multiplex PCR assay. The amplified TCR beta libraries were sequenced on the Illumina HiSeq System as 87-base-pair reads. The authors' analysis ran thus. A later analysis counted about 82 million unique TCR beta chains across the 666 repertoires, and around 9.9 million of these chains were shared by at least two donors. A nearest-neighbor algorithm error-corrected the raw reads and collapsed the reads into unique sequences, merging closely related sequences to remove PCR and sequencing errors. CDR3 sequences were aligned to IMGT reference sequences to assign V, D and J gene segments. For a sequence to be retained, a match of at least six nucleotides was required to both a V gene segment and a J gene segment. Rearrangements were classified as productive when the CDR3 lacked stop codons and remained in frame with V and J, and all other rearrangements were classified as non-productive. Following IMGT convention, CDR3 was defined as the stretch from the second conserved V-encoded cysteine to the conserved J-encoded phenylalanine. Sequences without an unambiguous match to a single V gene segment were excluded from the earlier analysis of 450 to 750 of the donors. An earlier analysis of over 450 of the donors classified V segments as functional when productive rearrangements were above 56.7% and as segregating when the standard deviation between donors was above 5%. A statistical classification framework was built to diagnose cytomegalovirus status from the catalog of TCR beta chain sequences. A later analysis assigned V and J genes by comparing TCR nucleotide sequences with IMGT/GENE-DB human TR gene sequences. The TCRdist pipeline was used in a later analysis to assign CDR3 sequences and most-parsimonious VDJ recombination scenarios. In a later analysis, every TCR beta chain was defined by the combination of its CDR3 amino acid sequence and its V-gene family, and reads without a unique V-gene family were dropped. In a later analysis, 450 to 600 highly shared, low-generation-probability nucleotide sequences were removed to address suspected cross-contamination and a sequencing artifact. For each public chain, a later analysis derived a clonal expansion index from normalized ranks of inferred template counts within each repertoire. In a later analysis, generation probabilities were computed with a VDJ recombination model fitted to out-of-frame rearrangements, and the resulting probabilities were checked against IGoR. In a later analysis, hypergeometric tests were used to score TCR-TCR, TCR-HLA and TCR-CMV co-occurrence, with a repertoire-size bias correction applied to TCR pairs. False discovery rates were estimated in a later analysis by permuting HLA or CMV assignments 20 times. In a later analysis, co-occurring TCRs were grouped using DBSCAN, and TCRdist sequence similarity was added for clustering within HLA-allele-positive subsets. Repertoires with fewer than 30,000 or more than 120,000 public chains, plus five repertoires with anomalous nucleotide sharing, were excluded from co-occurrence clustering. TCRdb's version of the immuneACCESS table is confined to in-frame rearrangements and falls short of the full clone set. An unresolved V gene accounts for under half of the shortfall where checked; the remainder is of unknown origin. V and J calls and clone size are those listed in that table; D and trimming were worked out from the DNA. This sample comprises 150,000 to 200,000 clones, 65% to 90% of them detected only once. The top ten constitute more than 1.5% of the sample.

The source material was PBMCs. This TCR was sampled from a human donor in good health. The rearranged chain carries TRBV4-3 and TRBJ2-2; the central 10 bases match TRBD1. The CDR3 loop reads CASSLIRDRGSGELFF. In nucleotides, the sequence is TGCGCCAGCAGCCTGATCCGGGACAGGGGCAGCGGGGAGCTGTTTTTT.